A selection of T cell receptor beta chains follows, all from one sample in a study of blood T cell repertoires in COVID-19. Clones were read by immunoSEQ multiplex PCR, and TCRdb kept only the in-frame ones, dropping some. The sample has some 240,000 clones, more than 65% seen once. The sequencing sample was made of peripheral blood. These receptors all stem from a middle-aged man with active or convalescent COVID-19. Each CDR3 is given without its conserved first and last residue.

cdr3_aa | j_call | v_call
ASNIGGLATDTQY | TRBJ2-3 | TRBV13
ASSTGQANSPLH | TRBJ1-6 | TRBV19
ASSPGTGGDHAEDTQY | TRBJ2-3 | TRBV9
AISESRIRGEKLF | TRBJ1-4 | TRBV10-3
ASSGDRRNGYT | TRBJ1-2 | TRBV7-2
ASSVGLGNQPQH | TRBJ1-5 | TRBV9
AISPERVLSYNSPLH | TRBJ1-6 | TRBV10-3
ASSLGGRECGMEETQY | TRBJ2-5 | TRBV13
ASSLLGGPPTDTQY | TRBJ2-3 | TRBV7-2
ASSEGHLLSEKLF | TRBJ1-4 | TRBV5-1
ASSIDTGWRLVNTIY | TRBJ1-3 | TRBV19
ASSIGLGRDTYNEQF | TRBJ2-1 | TRBV19
ASTRRGYPGANVLT | TRBJ2-6 | TRBV7-9